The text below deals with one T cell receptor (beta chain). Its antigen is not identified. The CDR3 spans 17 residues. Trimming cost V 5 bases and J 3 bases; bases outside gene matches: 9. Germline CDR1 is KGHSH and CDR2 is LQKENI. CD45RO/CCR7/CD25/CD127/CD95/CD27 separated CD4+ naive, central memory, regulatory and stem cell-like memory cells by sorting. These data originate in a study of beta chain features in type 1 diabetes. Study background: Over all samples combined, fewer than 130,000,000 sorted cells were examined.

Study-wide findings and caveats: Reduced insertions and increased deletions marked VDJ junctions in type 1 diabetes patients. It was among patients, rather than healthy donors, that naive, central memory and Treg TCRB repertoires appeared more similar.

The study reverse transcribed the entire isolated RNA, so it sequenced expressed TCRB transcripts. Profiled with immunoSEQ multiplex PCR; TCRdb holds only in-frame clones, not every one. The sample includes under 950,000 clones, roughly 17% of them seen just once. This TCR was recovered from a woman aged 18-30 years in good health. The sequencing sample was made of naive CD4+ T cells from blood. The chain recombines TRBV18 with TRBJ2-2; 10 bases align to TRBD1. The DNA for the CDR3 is TGTGCCAGCTCATTTTTATCCGGGACAGGGGACACCGGGGAGCTGTTTTTT. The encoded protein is CASSFLSGTGDTGELFF.